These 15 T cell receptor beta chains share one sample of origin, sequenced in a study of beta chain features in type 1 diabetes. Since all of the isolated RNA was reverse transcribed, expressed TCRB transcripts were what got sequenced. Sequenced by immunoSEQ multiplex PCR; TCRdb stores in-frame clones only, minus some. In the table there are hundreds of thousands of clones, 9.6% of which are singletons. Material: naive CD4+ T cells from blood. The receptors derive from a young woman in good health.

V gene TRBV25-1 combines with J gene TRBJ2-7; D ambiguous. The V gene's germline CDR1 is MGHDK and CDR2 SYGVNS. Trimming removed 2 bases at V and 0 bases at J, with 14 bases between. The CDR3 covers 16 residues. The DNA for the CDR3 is TGTGCCAGCAGTGAACAGCCGCCAGGCCTCTCCTACGAGCAGTACTTC. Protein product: CASSEQPPGLSYEQYF.

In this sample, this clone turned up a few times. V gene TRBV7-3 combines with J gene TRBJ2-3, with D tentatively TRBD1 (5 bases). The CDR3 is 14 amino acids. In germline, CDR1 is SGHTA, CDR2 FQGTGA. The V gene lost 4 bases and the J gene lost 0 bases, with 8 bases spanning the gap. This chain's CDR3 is CASSSDSSTDTQYF. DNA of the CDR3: TGTGCCAGCAGCTCCGACAGTAGCACAGATACGCAGTATTTT.

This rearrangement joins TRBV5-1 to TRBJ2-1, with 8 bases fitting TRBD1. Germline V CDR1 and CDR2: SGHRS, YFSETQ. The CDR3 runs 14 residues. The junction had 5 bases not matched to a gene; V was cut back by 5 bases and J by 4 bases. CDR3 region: CASSLDRVYNEQFF. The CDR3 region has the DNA TGCGCCAGCAGTCTGGACAGGGTGTACAATGAGCAGTTCTTC.

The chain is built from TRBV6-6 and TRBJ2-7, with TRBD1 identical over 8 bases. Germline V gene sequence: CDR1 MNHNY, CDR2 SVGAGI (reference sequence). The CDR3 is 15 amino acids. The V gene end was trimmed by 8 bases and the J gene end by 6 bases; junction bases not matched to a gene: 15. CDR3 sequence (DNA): TGTGCCAGCCTCCCAGATACAGGGGGTACGAGCGAGCAGTACTTC. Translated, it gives CASLPDTGGTSEQYF.

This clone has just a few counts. CDR3 loop: CASSLVPSSEGVLTF. CDR3 DNA sequence: TGCGCCAGCAGCTTGGTCCCTTCCTCGGAGGGCGTCCTGACTTTC. V usage is TRBV5-1 and J usage is TRBJ2-6; D is possibly TRBD2 (6 bases). This CDR3 spans 15 amino acids. Germline V gene sequence: CDR1 SGHRS, CDR2 YFSETQ. Trimming cost V 0 bases and J 12 bases, with 16 bases left between them.

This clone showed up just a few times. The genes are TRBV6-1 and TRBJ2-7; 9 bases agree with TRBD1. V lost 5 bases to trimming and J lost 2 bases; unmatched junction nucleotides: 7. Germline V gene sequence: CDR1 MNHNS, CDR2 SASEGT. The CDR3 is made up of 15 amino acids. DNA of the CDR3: TGTGCCAGCAGTATCCGGGACAGGGAGGCCTACGAGCAGTACTTC. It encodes CASSIRDREAYEQYF.

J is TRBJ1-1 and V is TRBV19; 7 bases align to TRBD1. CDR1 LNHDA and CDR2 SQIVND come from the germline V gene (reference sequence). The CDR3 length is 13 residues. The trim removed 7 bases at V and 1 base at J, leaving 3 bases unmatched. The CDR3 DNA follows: TGTGCCAGTACCAGGGACAGGAACACTGAAGCTTTCTTT. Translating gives CASTRDRNTEAFF.

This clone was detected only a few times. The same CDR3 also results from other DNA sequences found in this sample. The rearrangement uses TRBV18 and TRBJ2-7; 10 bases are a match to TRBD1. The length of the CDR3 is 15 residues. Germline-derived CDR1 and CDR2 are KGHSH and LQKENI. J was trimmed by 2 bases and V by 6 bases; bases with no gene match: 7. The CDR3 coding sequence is TGTGCCAGCTCCCGTCTCGGGACAGGGGCCTACGAGCAGTACTTC. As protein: CASSRLGTGAYEQYF.

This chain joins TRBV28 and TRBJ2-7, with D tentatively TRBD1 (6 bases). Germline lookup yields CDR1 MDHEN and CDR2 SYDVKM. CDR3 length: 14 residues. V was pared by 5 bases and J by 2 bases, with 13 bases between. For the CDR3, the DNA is TGTGCCAGCAGTAAAGGCAGGGGTGCCTACGAGCAGTACTTC. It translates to CASSKGRGAYEQYF.

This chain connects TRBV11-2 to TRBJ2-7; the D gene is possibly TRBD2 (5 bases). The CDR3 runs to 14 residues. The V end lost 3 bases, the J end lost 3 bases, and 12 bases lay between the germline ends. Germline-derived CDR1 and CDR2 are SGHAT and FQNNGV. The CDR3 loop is CASSFRTGNYEQYF. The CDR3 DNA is TGTGCCAGCAGCTTTAGGACGGGAAACTACGAGCAGTACTTC.

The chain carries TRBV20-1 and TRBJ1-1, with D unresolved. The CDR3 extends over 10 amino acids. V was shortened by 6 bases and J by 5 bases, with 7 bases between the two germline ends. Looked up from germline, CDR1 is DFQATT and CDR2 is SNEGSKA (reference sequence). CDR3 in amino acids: CSATKTEAFF. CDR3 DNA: TGCAGTGCGACTAAGACTGAAGCTTTCTTT.

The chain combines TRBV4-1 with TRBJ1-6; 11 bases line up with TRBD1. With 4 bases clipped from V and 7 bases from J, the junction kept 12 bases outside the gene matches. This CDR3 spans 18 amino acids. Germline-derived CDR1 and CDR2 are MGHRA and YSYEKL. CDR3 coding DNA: TGCGCCAGCAGCCCAAGCTCCGGGACAGGGGGAAGGAATTCACCCCTCCACTTT. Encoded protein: CASSPSSGTGGRNSPLHF.

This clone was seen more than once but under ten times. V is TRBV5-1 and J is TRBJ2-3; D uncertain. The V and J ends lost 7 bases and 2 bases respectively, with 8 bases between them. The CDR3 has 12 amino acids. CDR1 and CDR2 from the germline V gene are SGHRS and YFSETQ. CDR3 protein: CASGTATDTQYF. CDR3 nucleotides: TGCGCCAGCGGAACAGCCACAGATACGCAGTATTTT.

The CDR3 nucleotides are TGTGCCAGCAGCTTGGTACAGGGGTACACTGAAGCTTTCTTT. It yields the protein CASSLVQGYTEAFF. This chain links TRBV5-6 with TRBJ1-1; 7 bases are a match to TRBD1. The germline V gene has CDR1 SGHDT and CDR2 YYEEEE. The V gene end was trimmed by 0 bases and the J gene end by 3 bases; junction bases not matched to a gene: 2. This CDR3 has 14 amino acids.

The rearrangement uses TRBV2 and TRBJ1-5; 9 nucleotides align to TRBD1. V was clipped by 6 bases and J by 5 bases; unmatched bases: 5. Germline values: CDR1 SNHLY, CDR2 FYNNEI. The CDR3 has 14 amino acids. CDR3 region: CASRADRGDQPQHF. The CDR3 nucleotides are TGTGCCAGCAGGGCCGACAGGGGGGATCAGCCCCAGCATTTT.